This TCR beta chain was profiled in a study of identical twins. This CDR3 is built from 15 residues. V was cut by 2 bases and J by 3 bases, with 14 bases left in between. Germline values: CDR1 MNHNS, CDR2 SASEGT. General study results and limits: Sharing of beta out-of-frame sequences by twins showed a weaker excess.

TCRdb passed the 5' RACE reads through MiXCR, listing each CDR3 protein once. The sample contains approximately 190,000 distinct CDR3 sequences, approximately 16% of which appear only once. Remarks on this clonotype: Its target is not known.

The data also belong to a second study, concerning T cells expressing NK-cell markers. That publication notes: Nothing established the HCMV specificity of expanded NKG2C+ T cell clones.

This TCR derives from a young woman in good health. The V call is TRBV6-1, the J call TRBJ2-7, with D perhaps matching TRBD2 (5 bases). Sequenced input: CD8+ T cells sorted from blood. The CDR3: CASSELRGRGYEQYF. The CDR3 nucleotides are TGTGCCAGCAGTGAACTCCGGGGTAGAGGCTACGAGCAGTACTTC.